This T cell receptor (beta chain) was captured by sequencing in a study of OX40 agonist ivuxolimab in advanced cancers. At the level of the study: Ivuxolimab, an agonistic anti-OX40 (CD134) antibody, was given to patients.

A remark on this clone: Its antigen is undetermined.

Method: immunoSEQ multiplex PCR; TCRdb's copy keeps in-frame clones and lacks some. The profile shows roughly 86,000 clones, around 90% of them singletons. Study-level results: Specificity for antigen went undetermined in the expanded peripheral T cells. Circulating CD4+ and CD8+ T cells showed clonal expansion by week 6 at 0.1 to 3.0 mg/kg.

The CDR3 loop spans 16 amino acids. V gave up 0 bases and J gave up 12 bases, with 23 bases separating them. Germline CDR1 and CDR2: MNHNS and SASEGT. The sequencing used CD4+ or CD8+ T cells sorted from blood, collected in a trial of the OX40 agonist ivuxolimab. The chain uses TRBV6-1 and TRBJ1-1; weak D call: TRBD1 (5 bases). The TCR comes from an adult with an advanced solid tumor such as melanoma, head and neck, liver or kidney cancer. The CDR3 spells CASSEALQVAGPSTFF. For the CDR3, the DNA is TGTGCCAGCAGTGAAGCGCTTCAGGTGGCAGGGCCGTCGACTTTCTTT.